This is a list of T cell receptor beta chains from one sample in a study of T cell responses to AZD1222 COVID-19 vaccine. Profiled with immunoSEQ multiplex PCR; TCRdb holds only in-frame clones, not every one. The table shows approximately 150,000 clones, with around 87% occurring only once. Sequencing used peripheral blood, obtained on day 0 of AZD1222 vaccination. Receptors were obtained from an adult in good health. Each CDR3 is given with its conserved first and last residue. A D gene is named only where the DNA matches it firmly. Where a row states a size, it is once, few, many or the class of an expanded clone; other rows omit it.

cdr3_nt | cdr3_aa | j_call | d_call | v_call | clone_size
TGTGCCAGCAGCTTAGGTAGCGGGAATGCCTACGAGCAGTACTTC | CASSLGSGNAYEQYF | TRBJ2-7 | TRBD2 | TRBV7-8 | once
TGTGCCAGCAGCTCATTACAGGGTTTCGGTGAAGCTTTCTTT | CASSSLQGFGEAFF | TRBJ1-1 | NA | TRBV11-2 | NA
TGTGCCAGCAGCCCGGGACCGATTAATGAAAAACTGTTTTTT | CASSPGPINEKLFF | TRBJ1-4 | NA | TRBV7-9 | NA
TGTGCCAGCAGCCAAGGGACAGGGGGCCGAGGCTACACCTTC | CASSQGTGGRGYTF | TRBJ1-2 | TRBD1 | TRBV4-2 | NA
TGTGCCAGCGGCGCACAGGGGGCAGGTAATGAAAAACTGTTTTTT | CASGAQGAGNEKLFF | TRBJ1-4 | TRBD1 | TRBV25-1 | few
TGTGCCAGCAGCTTAGCGGGACTCAATGAAAAACTGTTTTTT | CASSLAGLNEKLFF | TRBJ1-4 | NA | TRBV7-7 | NA
TGCGCCAGCAGTGAGGCGGGGAATGAGCAGTTCTTC | CASSEAGNEQFF | TRBJ2-1 | NA | TRBV10-2 | NA
TGTGCCAGCAGCATAGACAGGGGCGATCAGCCCCAGCATTTT | CASSIDRGDQPQHF | TRBJ1-5 | TRBD1 | TRBV7-8 | NA
TGTGCCAGCACCCTAAGGAGGGATTCGAATGAAAAACTGTTTTTT | CASTLRRDSNEKLFF | TRBJ1-4 | NA | TRBV6-5 | NA
TGTGCCAGCCGTACCGATCTTTGGACTAGCGGGAGAGCGAGCTCCTACGAGCAGTACTTC | CASRTDLWTSGRASSYEQYF | TRBJ2-7 | TRBD2 | TRBV27 | NA
TGTGCCAGTAAACAGATGAACACTGAAGCTTTCTTT | CASKQMNTEAFF | TRBJ1-1 | NA | TRBV19 | once
TGTGCCAGCATACCCAGGGTTGGGTCCAAAAACATTCAGTACTTC | CASIPRVGSKNIQYF | TRBJ2-4 | NA | TRBV6-5 | NA
TGTGCCAGCAGCTTAAGGCAGACCGAGGATTCACCCCTCCACTTT | CASSLRQTEDSPLHF | TRBJ1-6 | NA | TRBV7-9 | few